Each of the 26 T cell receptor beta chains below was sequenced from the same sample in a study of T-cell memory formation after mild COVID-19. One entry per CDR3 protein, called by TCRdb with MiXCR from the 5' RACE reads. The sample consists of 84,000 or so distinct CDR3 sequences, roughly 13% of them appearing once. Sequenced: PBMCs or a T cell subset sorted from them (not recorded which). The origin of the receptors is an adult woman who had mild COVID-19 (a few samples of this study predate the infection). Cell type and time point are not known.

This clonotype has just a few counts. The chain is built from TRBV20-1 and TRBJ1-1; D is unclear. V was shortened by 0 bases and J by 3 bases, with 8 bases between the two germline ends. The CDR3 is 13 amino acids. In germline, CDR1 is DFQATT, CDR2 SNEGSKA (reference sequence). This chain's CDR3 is CSARDHRDTEAFF. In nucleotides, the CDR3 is TGCAGTGCTAGAGATCATCGGGACACTGAAGCTTTCTTT.

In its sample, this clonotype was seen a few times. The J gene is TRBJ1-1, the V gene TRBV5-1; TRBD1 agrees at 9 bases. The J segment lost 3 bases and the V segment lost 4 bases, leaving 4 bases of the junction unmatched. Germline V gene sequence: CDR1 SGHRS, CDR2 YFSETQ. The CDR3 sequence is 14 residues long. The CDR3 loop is CASSPGTGYTEAFF. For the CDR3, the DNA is TGCGCCAGCAGCCCTGGGACAGGGTACACTGAAGCTTTCTTT.

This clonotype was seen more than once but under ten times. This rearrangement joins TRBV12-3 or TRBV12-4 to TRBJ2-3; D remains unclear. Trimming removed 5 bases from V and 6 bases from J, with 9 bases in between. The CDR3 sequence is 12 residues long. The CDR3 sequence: CASSPHPDTQYF. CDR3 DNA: TGTGCCAGCAGTCCACATCCGGATACGCAGTATTTT.

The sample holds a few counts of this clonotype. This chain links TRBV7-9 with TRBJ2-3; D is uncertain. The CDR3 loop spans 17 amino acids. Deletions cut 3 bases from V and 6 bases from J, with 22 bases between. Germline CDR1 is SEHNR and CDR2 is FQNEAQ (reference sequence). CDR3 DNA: TGTGCCAGCAGCTTCCCCCTAGGAAGCCCTCAACAGGATACGCAGTATTTT. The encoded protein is CASSFPLGSPQQDTQYF.

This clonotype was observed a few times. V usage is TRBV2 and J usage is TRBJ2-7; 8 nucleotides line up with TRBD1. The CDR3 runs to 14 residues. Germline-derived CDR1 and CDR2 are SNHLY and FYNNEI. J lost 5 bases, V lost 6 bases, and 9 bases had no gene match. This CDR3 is CASRDRERRDEQYF. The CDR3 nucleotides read TGTGCCAGCAGGGACAGGGAGAGAAGGGACGAGCAGTACTTC.

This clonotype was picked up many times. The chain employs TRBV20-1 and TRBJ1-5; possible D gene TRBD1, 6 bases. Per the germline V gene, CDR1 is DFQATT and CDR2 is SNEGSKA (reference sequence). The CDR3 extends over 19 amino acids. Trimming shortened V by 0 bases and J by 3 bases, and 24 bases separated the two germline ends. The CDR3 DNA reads TGCAGTGCTAGAGATGTAGGGGGGCTCCCCGGGGGCTTCAATCAGCCCCAGCATTTT. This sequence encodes CSARDVGGLPGGFNQPQHF.

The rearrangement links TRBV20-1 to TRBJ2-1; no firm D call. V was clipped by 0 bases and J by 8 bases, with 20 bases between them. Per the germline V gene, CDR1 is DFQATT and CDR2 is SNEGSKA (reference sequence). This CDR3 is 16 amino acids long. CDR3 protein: CSARDRIGPRSDEQFF. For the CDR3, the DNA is TGCAGTGCTAGAGACCGCATTGGCCCCCGATCGGATGAGCAGTTCTTC.

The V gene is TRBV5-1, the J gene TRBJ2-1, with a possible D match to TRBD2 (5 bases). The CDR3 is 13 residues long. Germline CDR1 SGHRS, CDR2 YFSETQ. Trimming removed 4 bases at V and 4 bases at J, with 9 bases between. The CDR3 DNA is TGCGCCAGCAGCGAAGGACTTTACAATGAGCAGTTCTTC. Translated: CASSEGLYNEQFF. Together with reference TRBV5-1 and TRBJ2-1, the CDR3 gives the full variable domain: KAGVTQTPRYLIKTRGQQVTLSCSPISGHRSVSWYQQTPGQGLQFLFEYFSETQRNKGNFPGRFSGRQFSNSRSEMNVSTLELGDSALYLCASSEGLYNEQFFGPGTRLTVL.

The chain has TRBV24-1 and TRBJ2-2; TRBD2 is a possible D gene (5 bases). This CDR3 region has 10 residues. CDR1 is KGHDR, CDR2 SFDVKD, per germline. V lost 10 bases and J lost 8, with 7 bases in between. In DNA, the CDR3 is TGTGCCACGGGAGTAGGGGAGCTGTTTTTT. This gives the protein CATGVGELFF.

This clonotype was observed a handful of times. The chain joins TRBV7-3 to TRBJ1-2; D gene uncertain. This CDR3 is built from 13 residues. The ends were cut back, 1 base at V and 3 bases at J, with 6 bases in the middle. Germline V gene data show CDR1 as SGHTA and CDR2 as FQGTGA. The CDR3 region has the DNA TGTGCCAGCAGCTTAAGTGGTGACTATGGCTACACCTTC. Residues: CASSLSGDYGYTF.

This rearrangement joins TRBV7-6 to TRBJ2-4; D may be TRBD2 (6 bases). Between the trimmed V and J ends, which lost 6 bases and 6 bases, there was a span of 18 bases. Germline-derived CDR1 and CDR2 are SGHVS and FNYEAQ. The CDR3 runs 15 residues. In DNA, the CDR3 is TGTGCCAGCAGTCGGAGGGACGGGTTTGGAAACATTCAGTACTTC. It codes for CASSRRDGFGNIQYF.

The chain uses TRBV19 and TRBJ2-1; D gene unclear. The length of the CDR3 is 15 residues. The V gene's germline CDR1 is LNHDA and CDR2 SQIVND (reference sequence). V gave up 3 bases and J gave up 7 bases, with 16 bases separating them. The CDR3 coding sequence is TGTGCCAGTAGTATGGTCTCGACCGCTGTGAATGAGCAGTTCTTC. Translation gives CASSMVSTAVNEQFF.

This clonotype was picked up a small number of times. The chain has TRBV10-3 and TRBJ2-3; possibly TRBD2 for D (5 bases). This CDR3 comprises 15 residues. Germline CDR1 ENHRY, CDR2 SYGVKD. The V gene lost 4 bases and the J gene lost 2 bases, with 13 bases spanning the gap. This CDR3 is CAISAERSLTDTQYF. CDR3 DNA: TGTGCCATCAGTGCCGAGCGGTCCCTCACAGATACGCAGTATTTT.

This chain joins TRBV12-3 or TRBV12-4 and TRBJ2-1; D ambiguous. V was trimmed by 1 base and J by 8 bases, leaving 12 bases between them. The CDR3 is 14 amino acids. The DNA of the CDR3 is TGTGCCAGCAGTTTAGATGCAGAAGGGTATGAGCAGTTCTTC. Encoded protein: CASSLDAEGYEQFF.

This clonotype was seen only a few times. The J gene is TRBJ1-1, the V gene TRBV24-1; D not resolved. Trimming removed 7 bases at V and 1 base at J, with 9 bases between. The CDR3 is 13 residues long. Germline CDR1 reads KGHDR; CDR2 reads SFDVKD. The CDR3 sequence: CATRGGGNTEAFF. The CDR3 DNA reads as TGTGCCACCAGGGGCGGAGGGAACACTGAAGCTTTCTTT.

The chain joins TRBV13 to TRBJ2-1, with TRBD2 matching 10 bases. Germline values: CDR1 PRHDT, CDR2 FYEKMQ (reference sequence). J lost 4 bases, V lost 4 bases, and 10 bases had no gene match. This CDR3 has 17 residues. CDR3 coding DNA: TGTGCCAGCAGCTCCGCCGGGAGCGGGAGGGTATACAATGAGCAGTTCTTC. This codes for CASSSAGSGRVYNEQFF.

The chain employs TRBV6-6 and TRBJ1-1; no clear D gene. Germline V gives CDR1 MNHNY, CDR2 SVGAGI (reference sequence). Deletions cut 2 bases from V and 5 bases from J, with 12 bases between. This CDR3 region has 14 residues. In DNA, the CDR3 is TGTGCCAGCAGTTACCCCAGGCGGGATACTGAAGCTTTCTTT. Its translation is CASSYPRRDTEAFF.

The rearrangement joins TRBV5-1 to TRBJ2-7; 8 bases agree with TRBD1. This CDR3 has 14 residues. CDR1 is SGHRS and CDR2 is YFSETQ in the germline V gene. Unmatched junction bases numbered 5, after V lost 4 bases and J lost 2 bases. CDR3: CASSRGTGAYEQYF. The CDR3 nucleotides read TGCGCCAGCAGCCGAGGGACAGGCGCCTACGAGCAGTACTTC.

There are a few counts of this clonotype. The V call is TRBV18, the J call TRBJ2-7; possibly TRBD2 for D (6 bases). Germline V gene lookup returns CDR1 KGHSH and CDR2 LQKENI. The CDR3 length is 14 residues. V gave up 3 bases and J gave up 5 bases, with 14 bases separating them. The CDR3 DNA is TGTGCCAGCTCACCCGTTGGGGGGTTCCACGAGCAGTACTTC. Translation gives CASSPVGGFHEQYF.

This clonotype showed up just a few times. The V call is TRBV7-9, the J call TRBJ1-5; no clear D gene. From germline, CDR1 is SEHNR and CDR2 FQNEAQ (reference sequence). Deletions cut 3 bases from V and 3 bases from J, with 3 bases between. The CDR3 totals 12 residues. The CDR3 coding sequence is TGTGCCAGCAGCTTCTACAATCAGCCCCAGCATTTT. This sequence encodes CASSFYNQPQHF. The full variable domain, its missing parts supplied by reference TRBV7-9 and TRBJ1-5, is DTGVSQNPRHKITKRGQNVTFRCDPISEHNRLYWYRQTLGQGPEFLTYFQNEAQLEKSRLLSDRFSAERPKGSFSTLEIQRTEQGDSAMYLCASSFYNQPQHFGDGTRLSIL.

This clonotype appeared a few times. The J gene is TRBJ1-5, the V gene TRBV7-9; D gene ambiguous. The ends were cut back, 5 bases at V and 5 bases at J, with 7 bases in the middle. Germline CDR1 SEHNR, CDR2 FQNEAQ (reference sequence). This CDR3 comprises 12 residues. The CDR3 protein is CASSPGDQPQHF. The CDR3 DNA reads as TGTGCCAGCAGCCCGGGAGATCAGCCCCAGCATTTT.

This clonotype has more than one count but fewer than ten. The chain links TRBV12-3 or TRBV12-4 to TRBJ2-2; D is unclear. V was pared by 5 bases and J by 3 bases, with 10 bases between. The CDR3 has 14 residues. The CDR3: CASSPTDDTGELFF. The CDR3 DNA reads TGTGCCAGCAGTCCGACGGACGACACCGGGGAGCTGTTTTTT.

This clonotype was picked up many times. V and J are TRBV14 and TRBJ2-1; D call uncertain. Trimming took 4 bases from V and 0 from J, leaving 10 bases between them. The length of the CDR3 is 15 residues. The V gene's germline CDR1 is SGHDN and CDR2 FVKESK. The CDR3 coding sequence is TGTGCCAGCAGCCGAACGGAATACTCCTACAATGAGCAGTTCTTC. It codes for CASSRTEYSYNEQFF.

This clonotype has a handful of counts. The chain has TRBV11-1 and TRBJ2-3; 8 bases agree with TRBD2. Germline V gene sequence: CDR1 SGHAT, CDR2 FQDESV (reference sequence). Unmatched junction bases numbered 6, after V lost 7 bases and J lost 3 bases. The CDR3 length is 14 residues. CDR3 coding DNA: TGTGCCAGCACCCCGGGAGGGGTGACAGATACGCAGTATTTT. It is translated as CASTPGGVTDTQYF.

The CDR3 here is CASSHNQDVNTGELFF. The CDR3, as DNA: TGTGCCAGCAGCCATAACCAGGACGTGAACACCGGGGAGCTGTTTTTT. The V and J genes are TRBV12-3 or TRBV12-4 and TRBJ2-2; no clear D. Trimming cost V 6 bases and J 1 base, with 15 bases left between them. The CDR3 sequence is 16 residues long.

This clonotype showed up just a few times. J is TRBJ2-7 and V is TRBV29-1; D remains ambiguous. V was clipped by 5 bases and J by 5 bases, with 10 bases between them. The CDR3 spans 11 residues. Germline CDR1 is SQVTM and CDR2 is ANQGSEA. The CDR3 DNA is TGCAGCGTTCACGACGGAAACGAGCAGTACTTC. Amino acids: CSVHDGNEQYF.